This passage covers 22 T cell receptor beta chains from one sample sequenced in a study of T cell responses to AZD1222 COVID-19 vaccine (dated by TCRdb to the early 2020s). Libraries were built with the immunoSEQ multiplex PCR assay. TCRdb's version of the immuneACCESS table is confined to in-frame rearrangements and falls short of the full clone set. An unresolved V gene accounts for under half of the shortfall where checked; the remainder is of unknown origin. The sample records approximately 120,000 clones, about nine tenths of which are singletons. 6% to 9% of the sample goes to the ten largest clones. Per the publication, the time point label means: baseline before first vaccination. Sequenced here: peripheral blood, sampled on day 0 of AZD1222 vaccination. All receptors come from an adult in good health.

V usage is TRBV28 and J usage is TRBJ1-6, with D perhaps TRBD1 (5 bases). V shed 6 bases and J shed 10 bases, with 19 bases lying between them. CDR1 MDHEN and CDR2 SYDVKM come from the germline V gene. The CDR3 is made up of 15 amino acids. This CDR3 reads CASSLGQGVASPLHF. The CDR3 region has the DNA TGTGCCAGCAGCCTAGGGCAGGGAGTGGCATCACCCCTCCACTTT. The variable domain in full, completed from reference TRBV28 and TRBJ1-6, reads DVKVTQSSRYLVKRTGEKVFLECVQDMDHENMFWYRQDPGLGLRLIYFSYDVKMKEKGDIPEGYSVSREKKERFSLILESASTNQTSMYLCASSLGQGVASPLHFGNGTRLTVT.

This sequence joins TRBV7-2 and TRBJ2-7, with D unresolved. The CDR3 extends over 15 amino acids. With 2 bases removed from V and 0 bases from J, the gap between germline ends came to 11 bases. CDR1 is SGHTA, CDR2 FQGNSA, per germline. CDR3 sequence: CASSLLGAISYEQYF. As DNA, the CDR3 is TGTGCCAGCAGCTTATTGGGCGCAATCTCCTACGAGCAGTACTTC. The full variable domain, with the rest looked up from reference TRBV7-2 and TRBJ2-7, is GAGVSQSPSNKVTEKGKDVELRCDPISGHTALYWYRQSLGQGLEFLIYFQGNSAPDKSGLPSDRFSAERTGGSVSTLTIQRTQQEDSAVYLCASSLLGAISYEQYFGPGTRLTVT.

The V and J genes are TRBV15 and TRBJ1-4; possible D gene TRBD1, 5 bases. Trimming shortened V by 0 bases and J by 7 bases, and 9 bases separated the two germline ends. The V gene's germline CDR1 is LNHNV and CDR2 YYDKDF (reference sequence). This CDR3 is built from 14 residues. The CDR3 sequence: CATSRDSGGEKLFF. The CDR3 DNA follows: TGTGCCACCAGCAGAGATTCGGGGGGTGAAAAACTGTTTTTT. Looking up the rest from reference TRBV15 and TRBJ1-4 gives the full variable domain: DAMVIQNPRYQVTQFGKPVTLSCSQTLNHNVMYWYQQKSSQAPKLLFHYYDKDFNNEADTPDNFQSRRPNTSFCFLDIRSPGLGDTAMYLCATSRDSGGEKLFFGSGTQLSVL.

The chain links TRBV5-1 to TRBJ2-7; D is perhaps TRBD2 (6 bases). This CDR3 is built from 14 residues. V shed 4 bases and J shed 4 bases, with 15 bases lying between them. Germline V CDR1 and CDR2: SGHRS, YFSETQ. This chain's CDR3 is CASSGGLGGYEQYF. The CDR3 coding sequence is TGCGCCAGCAGCGGCGGGCTTGGAGGGTACGAGCAGTACTTC.

The chain has TRBV6-5 and TRBJ2-1, with TRBD2 identical over 7 bases. The CDR3 consists of 14 residues. Germline CDR1 is MNHEY and CDR2 is SVGAGI. V lost 6 bases and J lost 0; bases outside the gene matches: 2. The chain's CDR3 is CASRGGSSYNEQFF. CDR3 bases: TGTGCCAGCAGAGGCGGGAGCTCCTACAATGAGCAGTTCTTC.

In nucleotides, the CDR3 is TGTGCCAGCAGTCCCCGAGGGAGGGAGGCGGACACCGGGGAGCTGTTTTTT. Protein sequence: CASSPRGREADTGELFF. This chain links TRBV7-8 with TRBJ2-2; TRBD2 matches 7 bases. This CDR3 region has 17 residues. With V trimmed by 6 bases and J by 3 bases, 13 bases remained unmatched. The V gene's germline CDR1 is SGHVS and CDR2 FQNEAQ. The full variable domain, in which reference TRBV7-8 and TRBJ2-2 provide the parts outside the CDR3, is GAGVSQSPRYKVAKRGQDVALRCDPISGHVSLFWYQQALGQGPEFLTYFQNEAQLDKSGLPSDRFFAERPEGSVSTLKIQRTQQEDSAVYLCASSPRGREADTGELFFGEGSRLTVL.

Here the CDR3 DNA reads TGTGCCAGCATTGGGACTAGCGGGACGAACACCGGGGAGCTGTTTTTT. This gives the protein CASIGTSGTNTGELFF. The rearrangement uses TRBV2 and TRBJ2-2, with TRBD2 matching over 13 bases. CDR3 length: 16 amino acids. J lost 0 bases, V lost 7 bases, and 2 bases had no gene match. Germline CDR1 SNHLY, CDR2 FYNNEI.

In the case of this clone: The sample carries other DNA sequences with the same CDR3. The rearrangement joins TRBV28 to TRBJ2-7; 7 bases are shared with TRBD1. Germline V lookup: CDR1 MDHEN, CDR2 SYDVKM. Trimming at V came to 4 bases and at J to 0 bases, leaving 6 bases not matched to a gene. The length of the CDR3 is 15 residues. The CDR3 region is CASSSPWTGSYEQYF. In nucleotides, the CDR3 is TGTGCCAGCAGTTCACCCTGGACAGGCTCCTACGAGCAGTACTTC.

The chain employs TRBV2 and TRBJ1-2; D possibly corresponds to TRBD1 (5 bases). This CDR3 spans 13 amino acids. Deletions cut 3 bases from V and 4 bases from J, with 9 bases between. CDR1 is SNHLY and CDR2 is FYNNEI in the germline V gene. The chain's CDR3 is CASSDQGFYGYTF. The CDR3 nucleotides are TGTGCCAGCAGTGACCAGGGATTCTATGGCTACACCTTC.

The genes are TRBV6-5 and TRBJ1-1; 10 nucleotides line up with TRBD1. J lost 1 base, V lost 4 bases, and 6 bases had no gene match. Looked up from germline, CDR1 is MNHEY and CDR2 is SVGAGI. This CDR3 contains 16 residues. CDR3 in DNA: TGTGCCAGCAGTTCCATGGGACAGGGGTCGAACACTGAAGCTTTCTTT. Translation gives CASSSMGQGSNTEAFF.

V is TRBV29-1 and J is TRBJ1-1; no reliable D call. The CDR3 has 13 amino acids. The V end lost 5 bases, the J end lost 0 bases, and 10 bases lay between the germline ends. Germline CDR1 SQVTM, CDR2 ANQGSEA. CDR3 nucleotides: TGCAGCGTTTCACAGCTCATGAACACTGAAGCTTTCTTT. Translated, it gives CSVSQLMNTEAFF.

The chain joins TRBV29-1 to TRBJ2-5; TRBD2 matches at 13 bases. The ends lost 5 bases at V and 4 bases at J; junction bases unmatched: 4. This CDR3 is 14 amino acids long. Looked up from germline, CDR1 is SQVTM and CDR2 is ANQGSEA. The CDR3 is CSVSGTSGTETQYF. CDR3 DNA sequence: TGCAGCGTTTCCGGGACTAGCGGGACAGAGACCCAGTACTTC.

The chain has TRBV19 and TRBJ2-4; a possible D gene is TRBD2 (5 bases). The germline CDR1 and CDR2 sequences are LNHDA and SQIVND (reference sequence). The CDR3 contains 15 residues. V was cut by 6 bases and J by 5 bases, with 17 bases left in between. The CDR3 nucleotides are TGTGCCAGTAGGGCGGCGGAGCGGAGCCAAAACATTCAGTACTTC. It codes for CASRAAERSQNIQYF.

The CDR3 region is CASSRDSSTDTQYF. The CDR3 region has the DNA TGTGCCAGCAGTAGGGACAGTAGCACAGATACGCAGTATTTT. The gene calls are TRBV9 and TRBJ2-3; 7 nucleotides align to TRBD1. Germline values: CDR1 SGDLS, CDR2 YYNGEE. This CDR3 is 14 amino acids long. The V gene end was trimmed by 5 bases and the J gene end by 0 bases; junction bases not matched to a gene: 3.

J is TRBJ1-2 and V is TRBV24-1; 8 bases agree with TRBD1. The CDR3 is 14 amino acids. Per the germline V gene, CDR1 is KGHDR and CDR2 is SFDVKD. The V gene end was trimmed by 3 bases and the J gene end by 8 bases; junction bases not matched to a gene: 7. CDR3 residues: CATSDVDRGDGYTF. The DNA for the CDR3 is TGTGCCACCAGTGATGTCGACAGGGGAGACGGCTACACCTTC.

This chain uses TRBV14 with TRBJ2-2; D may correspond to TRBD1 or TRBD2 (6 bases each). The CDR3 is 17 residues long. Per the germline V gene, CDR1 is SGHDN and CDR2 is FVKESK. CDR3 bases: TGTGCTTTCTGGGGGCCGGCGGGGAAAGCGAACACCGGGGAGCTGTTTTTT. It translates to CAFWGPAGKANTGELFF.

This sequence joins TRBV28 and TRBJ1-1, with D perhaps matching TRBD1 (5 bases). This CDR3 has 13 residues. V was clipped by 3 bases and J by 5 bases, with 10 bases between them. The V gene's germline CDR1 is MDHEN and CDR2 SYDVKM. This CDR3 reads CASSLGEGTEAFF. CDR3 nucleotides: TGTGCCAGCAGTTTGGGGGAGGGGACTGAAGCTTTCTTT.

This clone showed up just once. The CDR3, as DNA: TGTGCCAGCAGTACCCGTTATGATCCGGAGACACATTTTACCGGGGAGCTGTTTTTT. Translated, it gives CASSTRYDPETHFTGELFF. The rearrangement joins TRBV28 to TRBJ2-2; D gene ambiguous. The CDR3 totals 19 residues. V lost 5 bases and J 5 bases, leaving 27 bases between the germline ends. CDR1 and CDR2 (germline): MDHEN, SYDVKM.

The V and J genes are TRBV19 and TRBJ2-5; tentative D call: TRBD2 (7 bases). The CDR3 loop spans 16 amino acids. Deletions cut 4 bases from V and 2 bases from J, with 17 bases between. From germline, CDR1 is LNHDA and CDR2 SQIVND (reference sequence). In nucleotides, the CDR3 is TGTGCCAGTAGTACGTCAGGGGAGGGGGAACAAGAGACCCAGTACTTC. This sequence encodes CASSTSGEGEQETQYF.

Notes on this clone: One end of the junction fails to match germline, which may point to a read error. This chain uses TRBV10-2 with TRBJ2-7; 8 bases match TRBD1. The CDR3 runs to 13 residues. Germline CDR1 reads WSHSY; CDR2 reads SAAADI. CDR3 region: CASMGTGPYEQHF. The CDR3 nucleotides read TGCGCCAGCATGGGGACAGGTCCCTACGAGCAGCACTTC.

This chain connects TRBV19 to TRBJ2-2, with TRBD1 matching 9 bases. Germline assignment: CDR1 LNHDA and CDR2 SQIVND (reference sequence). The ends lost 5 bases at V and 2 bases at J; junction bases unmatched: 6. The CDR3 totals 16 residues. The DNA for the CDR3 is TGTGCCAGTAGTCCCCGGGGACAGGGTAACACCGGGGAGCTGTTTTTT. This encodes CASSPRGQGNTGELFF.

The chain uses TRBV6-2 or TRBV6-3 and TRBJ1-1; D unclear. Per the germline V gene, CDR1 is MNHEY and CDR2 is SVGEGT. The CDR3 consists of 15 residues. Trimming took off 2 bases at V and 1 base at J, with 11 bases between the two ends. The CDR3 DNA is TGTGCCAGCAGTTACACTTTGTACAAGAACACTGAAGCTTTCTTT. This encodes CASSYTLYKNTEAFF.